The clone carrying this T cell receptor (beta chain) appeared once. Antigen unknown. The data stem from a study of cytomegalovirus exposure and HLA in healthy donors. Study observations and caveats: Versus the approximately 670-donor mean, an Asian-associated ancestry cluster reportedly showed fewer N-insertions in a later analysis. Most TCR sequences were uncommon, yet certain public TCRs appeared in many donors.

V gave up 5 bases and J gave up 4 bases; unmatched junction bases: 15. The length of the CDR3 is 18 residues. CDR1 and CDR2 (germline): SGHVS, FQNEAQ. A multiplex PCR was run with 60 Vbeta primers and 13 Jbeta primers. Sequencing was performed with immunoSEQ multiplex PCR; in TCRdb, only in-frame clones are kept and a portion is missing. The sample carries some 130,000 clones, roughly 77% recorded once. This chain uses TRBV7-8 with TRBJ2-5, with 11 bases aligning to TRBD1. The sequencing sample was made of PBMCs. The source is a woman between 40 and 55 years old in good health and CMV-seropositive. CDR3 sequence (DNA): TGTGCCAGCAGCCCCGATCCCACCGGGACAGGGGGTAGAGAGACCCAGTACTTC. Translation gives CASSPDPTGTGGRETQYF. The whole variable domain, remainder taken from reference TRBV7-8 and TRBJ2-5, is GAGVSQSPRYKVAKRGQDVALRCDPISGHVSLFWYQQALGQGPEFLTYFQNEAQLDKSGLPSDRFFAERPEGSVSTLKIQRTQQEDSAVYLCASSPDPTGTGGRETQYFGPGTRLLVL.